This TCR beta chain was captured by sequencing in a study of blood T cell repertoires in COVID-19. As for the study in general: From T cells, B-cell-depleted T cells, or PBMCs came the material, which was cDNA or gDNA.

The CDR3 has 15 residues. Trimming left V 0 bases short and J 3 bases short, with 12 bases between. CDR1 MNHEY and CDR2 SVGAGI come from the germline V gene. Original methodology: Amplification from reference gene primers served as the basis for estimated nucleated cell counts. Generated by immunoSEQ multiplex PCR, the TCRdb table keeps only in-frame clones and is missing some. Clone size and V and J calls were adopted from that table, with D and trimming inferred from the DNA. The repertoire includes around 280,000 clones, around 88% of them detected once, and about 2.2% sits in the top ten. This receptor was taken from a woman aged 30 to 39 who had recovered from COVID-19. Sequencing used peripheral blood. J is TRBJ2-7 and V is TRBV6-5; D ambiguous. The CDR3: CASSYSFGGDYEQYF. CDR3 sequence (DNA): TGTGCCAGCAGTTACTCGTTTGGTGGAGACTACGAGCAGTACTTC.